Listed below are T cell receptor beta chains from one sample, sequenced in a study of blood T cells in healthy people across ages. TCRdb itself ran the 5' RACE reads through MiXCR, one entry per CDR3 protein. The data hold 1,800,000 or so distinct CDR3 sequences, with about two fifths observed a single time. Sequences were obtained from blood. These receptor sequences come from a human donor in good health. Each CDR3 is given with its conserved first and last residue. The order of the fields is D gene, J gene, V gene, clone size, CDR3 protein, CDR3 DNA. D genes are given only for firm matches. Some rows have no size entry. The others give once, few or many, or a class for an expanded clone.

D gene: .; J gene: TRBJ2-2; V gene: TRBV4-2; clone size: .; CDR3 protein: CASSYSSVDTGELFF; CDR3 DNA: TGTGCCAGCAGCTACTCTAGCGTGGACACCGGGGAGCTGTTTTTT
D gene: TRBD2; J gene: TRBJ2-1; V gene: TRBV20-1; clone size: .; CDR3 protein: CSEKVRGGLDNKQFF; CDR3 DNA: TGCAGTGAAAAGGTTCGGGGGGGCCTCGACAATAAGCAGTTCTTC
D gene: .; J gene: TRBJ1-2; V gene: TRBV4-3; clone size: few; CDR3 protein: CASSQDSYWGYTF; CDR3 DNA: TGCGCCAGCAGCCAAGACAGCTACTGGGGCTACACCTTC
D gene: .; J gene: TRBJ1-6; V gene: TRBV9; clone size: .; CDR3 protein: CASSAPFSSYNSPLHF; CDR3 DNA: TGTGCCAGCAGCGCGCCTTTCAGCTCCTATAATTCACCCCTCCACTTT
D gene: TRBD1; J gene: TRBJ1-2; V gene: TRBV20-1; clone size: few; CDR3 protein: CSAQGAYYGYTF; CDR3 DNA: TGCAGTGCCCAGGGGGCGTACTATGGCTACACCTTC
D gene: .; J gene: TRBJ2-5; V gene: TRBV29-1; clone size: .; CDR3 protein: CSVDGPGEAGETQYF; CDR3 DNA: TGCAGCGTTGATGGCCCCGGGGAGGCTGGAGAGACCCAGTACTTC
D gene: .; J gene: TRBJ1-2; V gene: TRBV20-1; clone size: few; CDR3 protein: CSAKTETYGYTF; CDR3 DNA: TGCAGTGCTAAGACAGAGACCTATGGCTACACCTTC
D gene: TRBD1; J gene: TRBJ2-5; V gene: TRBV5-1; clone size: .; CDR3 protein: CASSPGQGGLQETQYF; CDR3 DNA: TGCGCCAGCAGCCCCGGACAGGGGGGCCTCCAAGAGACCCAGTACTTC
D gene: .; J gene: TRBJ2-1; V gene: TRBV11-2; clone size: once; CDR3 protein: CASSLDRQLQFF; CDR3 DNA: TGTGCCAGCAGCTTAGATCGACAGCTACAGTTCTTC
D gene: .; J gene: TRBJ2-3; V gene: TRBV7-6; clone size: few; CDR3 protein: CASSQTPFRVDTQYF; CDR3 DNA: TGTGCCAGCAGCCAAACCCCCTTCCGGGTAGATACGCAGTATTTT
D gene: .; J gene: TRBJ1-4; V gene: TRBV7-2; clone size: .; CDR3 protein: CASSPQGLNEKLFF; CDR3 DNA: TGTGCCAGCAGCCCACAGGGACTTAATGAAAAACTGTTTTTT
D gene: TRBD1; J gene: TRBJ2-5; V gene: TRBV13; clone size: .; CDR3 protein: CASSRTGLWEQYF; CDR3 DNA: TGTGCCAGCAGCCGGACAGGACTTTGGGAGCAGTACTTC
D gene: .; J gene: TRBJ2-1; V gene: TRBV12-3/TRBV12-4; clone size: .; CDR3 protein: CASTNGNDEQFF; CDR3 DNA: TGTGCCAGCACCAATGGGAACGATGAGCAGTTCTTC
D gene: TRBD2; J gene: TRBJ2-3; V gene: TRBV5-1; clone size: .; CDR3 protein: CASSFSGSGGLVLTDTQYF; CDR3 DNA: TGCGCCAGCAGCTTTTCAGGCTCCGGGGGACTAGTCCTCACAGATACGCAGTATTTT
D gene: .; J gene: TRBJ1-5; V gene: TRBV6-6; clone size: few; CDR3 protein: CASSAGTQQPQHF; CDR3 DNA: TGTGCCAGCAGTGCCGGGACACAACAGCCCCAGCATTTT
D gene: .; J gene: TRBJ2-3; V gene: TRBV29-1; clone size: .; CDR3 protein: CSVEAAGGGDTQYF; CDR3 DNA: TGCAGCGTTGAAGCGGCAGGGGGGGGAGATACGCAGTATTTT